The 30 T cell receptor beta chains reported below all come from one sample, sequenced in a study of blood T cells in healthy people across ages. A sample-barcoded 5' primer and a J-beta primer mix were used in a second PCR of about 7 to 12 cycles. In TCRdb, the 5' RACE reads were re-called with MiXCR into one record per CDR3 protein. Of 800,000 or so distinct CDR3 sequences in the sample, 25% were seen once. These data are also associated with another study on T cells of mothers and their children.

Sequenced sample: blood. All receptors derive from a boy aged 5-17 years in good health.

This clonotype has more than one count but fewer than ten. The chain combines TRBV20-1 with TRBJ2-7, with D maybe TRBD2 (6 bases). The ends were cut back, 6 bases at V and 3 bases at J, with 12 bases in the middle. Looked up from germline, CDR1 is DFQATT and CDR2 is SNEGSKA (reference sequence). The CDR3 runs 12 residues. The CDR3 loop reads CSAVGTYYEQYF. CDR3 nucleotides: TGCAGTGCGGTCGGGACTTACTACGAGCAGTACTTC.

A few counts support this clonotype. The gene calls are TRBV6-2 or TRBV6-3 and TRBJ2-7; D is possibly TRBD1 (5 bases). The germline gives CDR1 MNHEY, CDR2 SVGEGT. This CDR3 spans 12 amino acids. Between the trimmed V and J ends, which lost 6 bases and 2 bases, there was a span of 8 bases. CDR3 DNA sequence: TGTGCCAGCAGATCCAGGGCCTACGAGCAGTACTTC. It yields the protein CASRSRAYEQYF.

The chain is built from TRBV7-9 and TRBJ2-5; no firm D call. The CDR3 has 14 amino acids. Deletions cut 5 bases from V and 5 bases from J, with 15 bases between. Germline V gene sequence: CDR1 SEHNR, CDR2 FQNEAQ (reference sequence). The CDR3 loop is CASSPGPAEETQYF. As DNA, the CDR3 is TGTGCCAGCAGCCCGGGCCCCGCGGAGGAGACCCAGTACTTC.

This chain connects TRBV25-1 to TRBJ2-7; D tentatively fits TRBD1 or TRBD2 (6 bases each). Germline V gene lookup returns CDR1 MGHDK and CDR2 SYGVNS. This CDR3 contains 13 residues. The V end was cut by 0 bases, the J end by 6 bases, with 9 bases between. Here the CDR3 DNA reads TGTGCCAGCAGTGAATATGGGGGGCGCGAGCAGTACTTC. Protein sequence: CASSEYGGREQYF.

The chain couples TRBV5-8 to TRBJ2-6; D is perhaps TRBD2 (5 bases). This CDR3 contains 19 residues. Deletions cut 1 base from V and 0 bases from J, with 17 bases between. CDR1 is SGHTS and CDR2 is YDEGEE in the germline V gene. CDR3 protein: CASSLNPVSARSGANVLTF. The CDR3, as DNA: TGTGCCAGCAGCTTGAATCCGGTTAGCGCTCGCTCTGGGGCCAACGTCCTGACTTTC. The variable domain in full, with the rest retrieved from reference TRBV5-8 and TRBJ2-6, is EAGVTQSPTHLIKTRGQQATLRCSPISGHTSVYWYQQALGLGLQFLLWYDEGEERNRGNFPPRFSGRQFPNYSSELNVNALELEDSALYLCASSLNPVSARSGANVLTFGAGSRLTVL.

This chain uses TRBV21-1 with TRBJ2-7; the table names TRBD1, a call not compared with the DNA. TRBV21-1 is listed as a pseudogene. CDR3 length equals 18 residues. The CDR3 sequence is CASSKWMVSGTAGYEQYF. The CDR3, as DNA: TGTGCCAGCAGCAAATGGATGGTATCTGGGACAGCTGGCTACGAGCAGTACTTC.

This clonotype was picked up a small number of times. The chain recombines TRBV7-9 with TRBJ2-4, with D perhaps matching TRBD1 (8 bases). V was pared by 5 bases and J by 1 base, with 12 bases between. Germline CDR1 reads SEHNR; CDR2 reads FQNEAQ (reference sequence). This CDR3 is built from 15 residues. The CDR3 spells CASSTQGGAKNIQYF. The CDR3 DNA is TGTGCCAGCAGCACACAGGGGGGGGCCAAAAACATTCAGTACTTC.

This sequence joins TRBV7-9 and TRBJ2-5; D possibly corresponds to TRBD2 (5 bases). Judging by the DNA end, TRBJ2-1 fits better; the J call may be wrong. The CDR3 is 14 residues long. Germline lookup yields CDR1 SEHNR and CDR2 FQNEAQ (reference sequence). The CDR3 DNA sequence: TGTGCCAGCAGCTCGGACTCGCGCGTCAATGAGCAGTTCTTC. As protein: CASSSDSRVNEQFF.

This clonotype was observed a few times. The genes are TRBV5-1 and TRBJ1-3, with unresolved D. Germline lookup yields CDR1 SGHRS and CDR2 YFSETQ. Between the trimmed V and J ends, which lost 5 bases and 4 bases, there was a span of 13 bases. This CDR3 spans 14 amino acids. The CDR3 DNA reads TGCGCCAGCAGTACCCGAGGGTACGGAAACACCATATATTTT. Encoded protein: CASSTRGYGNTIYF.

V usage is TRBV3-1 and J usage is TRBJ2-7, with 8 positions matching TRBD2. Per germline, CDR1 LGHDT and CDR2 YNNKEL (reference sequence). The CDR3 is 15 amino acids. The ends lost 4 bases at V and 6 bases at J; junction bases unmatched: 11. CDR3 nucleotides: TGTGCCAGCAGCCCCTTCAGCGGGGGTAATTCCGAGCAGTACTTC. This gives the protein CASSPFSGGNSEQYF.

The chain is built from TRBV6-5 and TRBJ2-7; the D gene could be TRBD1 or TRBD2 (5 bases each). Germline values: CDR1 MNHEY, CDR2 SVGAGI. Trimming took off 10 bases at V and 1 base at J, with 20 bases between the two ends. The CDR3 is 15 amino acids. CDR3 amino acids: CAIPRPGSGSYEQYF. CDR3 nucleotides: TGTGCCATTCCCCGTCCAGGGAGTGGTTCCTACGAGCAGTACTTC.

Details on this clonotype: At one boundary the junction diverges from the germline segment, which might be a read error. The CDR3 loop is CASTRLEGLSGRDNEQFF. The CDR3, as DNA: TGTGCTAGCACTCGATTGGAGGGGTTAAGCGGGAGGGACAATGAGCAGTTCTTC. This chain uses TRBV12-3 or TRBV12-4 with TRBJ2-1; 10 bases map to TRBD2. This CDR3 has 18 amino acids.

This clonotype appeared a few times. The chain couples TRBV27 to TRBJ2-1, with TRBD2 identical over 12 bases. The V segment lost 3 bases and the J segment 6 bases; nucleotides outside the gene matches: 6. Germline V gene data show CDR1 as MNHEY and CDR2 as SMNVEV (reference sequence). The CDR3 is 16 residues long. CDR3 loop: CASSFLAGGDGNEQFF. The CDR3 coding sequence is TGTGCCAGCAGTTTCCTAGCGGGAGGGGATGGCAATGAGCAGTTCTTC.

This chain joins TRBV27 and TRBJ2-7; D not certain. Germline V CDR1 and CDR2: MNHEY, SMNVEV (reference sequence). V shed 6 bases and J shed 7 bases, with 10 bases lying between them. This CDR3 region has 11 residues. The CDR3 region is CASSPGLEQYF. As DNA, the CDR3 is TGTGCCAGCAGCCCCGGTTTGGAGCAGTACTTC.

The rearrangement links TRBV4-2 to TRBJ2-2, with D unclear. This CDR3 spans 14 amino acids. The V end lost 4 bases, the J end lost 6 bases, and 12 bases lay between the germline ends. Germline assignment: CDR1 LGHNA and CDR2 YNFKEQ. In DNA, the CDR3 is TGTGCCAGCAGCCCGCGGTTTGGGCCCGGGGAGCTGTTTTTT. Its protein is CASSPRFGPGELFF.

The V call is TRBV7-2, the J call TRBJ2-5, with D unclear. Germline values: CDR1 SGHTA, CDR2 FQGNSA. Trimming shortened V by 5 bases and J by 4 bases, and 11 bases separated the two germline ends. This CDR3 spans 13 amino acids. The CDR3 is CASSGSVGETQYF. CDR3 DNA: TGTGCCAGCAGCGGCTCGGTCGGAGAGACCCAGTACTTC.

In its sample, this clonotype was seen many times. This sequence joins TRBV7-2 and TRBJ2-5, with 8 nucleotides matching TRBD2. Germline V CDR1 and CDR2: SGHTA, FQGNSA. Unmatched junction bases numbered 8, after V lost 6 bases and J lost 5 bases. This CDR3 contains 14 residues. Here the CDR3 reads CASSFSGGGETQYF. The CDR3 bases are TGTGCCAGCAGTTTTAGCGGCGGGGGGGAGACCCAGTACTTC.

The chain is built from TRBV29-1 and TRBJ1-2; perhaps TRBD1 as D (5 bases). V gave up 6 bases and J gave up 12 bases, with 20 bases separating them. CDR3 length: 12 residues. Germline CDR1 and CDR2: SQVTM and ANQGSEA. CDR3 residues: CSVPDSTRGDTF. CDR3 coding DNA: TGCAGCGTACCAGACTCAACAAGGGGCGACACCTTC.

CDR3 bases: TGTGCCAGCAGCTTATTACCAGGGGGCTATAAAGAGACCCAGTACTTC. It is translated as CASSLLPGGYKETQYF. The chain couples TRBV7-9 to TRBJ2-5; 8 bases align to TRBD1. After removal of 2 bases from V and 3 bases from J, the junction contained 8 bases not matched to a gene. This CDR3 has 16 residues. Per the germline V gene, CDR1 is SEHNR and CDR2 is FQNEAQ (reference sequence).

The chain employs TRBV30 and TRBJ1-2, with a weak D call TRBD1 (5 bases). V lost 2 bases, J lost 8 bases, and 12 bases lay in between. The CDR3 is 12 amino acids. CDR1 GTSNPN and CDR2 SVGIG come from the germline V gene (reference sequence). In DNA, the CDR3 is TGTGCCTGGAGTCGAGGGGCGAGCGGCTACACCTTC. Its protein is CAWSRGASGYTF.

For the CDR3, the DNA is TGCAGTGCTGTGGATATTGGGGACCCGGGCGATACGCAGTATTTT. Its translation is CSAVDIGDPGDTQYF. The genes are TRBV20-1 and TRBJ2-3; TRBD1 or TRBD2 may be the D gene (5 bases each). CDR1 is DFQATT and CDR2 is SNEGSKA in the germline V gene (reference sequence). This CDR3 is 15 amino acids long. The V end was cut by 5 bases, the J end by 6 bases, with 21 bases between.

This clonotype was found a few times. The J gene is TRBJ2-5, the V gene TRBV11-2; D remains ambiguous. From germline, CDR1 is SGHAT and CDR2 FQNNGV. The ends were cut back, 5 bases at V and 5 bases at J, with 18 bases in the middle. This CDR3 region has 15 residues. This chain's CDR3 is CASSPNRAHGETQYF. CDR3 sequence (DNA): TGTGCCAGCAGCCCAAACCGGGCCCACGGGGAGACCCAGTACTTC.

This chain joins TRBV7-3 and TRBJ2-1; the match to TRBD1 covers 8 bases. Germline V CDR1 and CDR2: SGHTA, FQGTGA. V dropped 5 bases and J dropped 5; count of bases not matched to a gene: 17. This CDR3 has 18 residues. This CDR3 is CASSQSPGQGLGNNEQFF. The CDR3 nucleotides are TGTGCCAGCAGCCAAAGCCCCGGACAGGGCTTAGGGAACAATGAGCAGTTCTTC.

This clonotype was detected only a few times. The rearrangement joins TRBV20-1 to TRBJ2-3, with 9 bases fitting TRBD1. Germline V gene data show CDR1 as DFQATT and CDR2 as SNEGSKA (reference sequence). V lost 5 bases, J lost 4 bases, and 7 bases stayed unmatched. This CDR3 region has 14 residues. The chain's CDR3 is CSAGDRGFSDTQYF. The CDR3 nucleotides are TGCAGTGCTGGCGACAGGGGGTTCTCAGATACGCAGTATTTT.

This clonotype was picked up a small number of times. The J gene is TRBJ1-6, the V gene TRBV27, with a possible D match to TRBD1 (5 bases). CDR1 MNHEY and CDR2 SMNVEV come from the germline V gene (reference sequence). The CDR3 has 15 residues. V was trimmed by 6 bases and J by 7 bases, leaving 16 bases between them. CDR3 sequence (DNA): TGTGCCAGCAGACGGGACGGGATAGGGAATTCACCCCTCCACTTT. Translating gives CASRRDGIGNSPLHF.

The chain couples TRBV14 to TRBJ2-5; 9 nucleotides match TRBD1. CDR1 and CDR2 from the germline V gene are SGHDN and FVKESK. The CDR3 is 15 residues long. V lost 4 bases, J lost 2 bases, and 5 bases stayed unmatched. CDR3 loop: CASSLYRGRQETQYF. CDR3 coding DNA: TGTGCCAGCAGCCTATACAGGGGGCGACAAGAGACCCAGTACTTC.

Turning to this clonotype: One end of the junction fails to match germline, which may point to a read error. The chain is built from TRBV12-3 or TRBV12-4 and TRBJ2-1; D call uncertain. The CDR3 covers 13 residues. The CDR3 nucleotides are TGTGCCAGCAGTTCCCTCTCCTACAATGAGCAGCTCTTC. This encodes CASSSLSYNEQLF.

The chain links TRBV11-2 to TRBJ2-7; 11 bases line up with TRBD1. Losses at the gene ends were 5 bases for V and 3 bases for J; bases not matched to a gene: 9. From germline, CDR1 is SGHAT and CDR2 FQNNGV. CDR3 length equals 16 residues. This CDR3 reads CASSILPGQGVYEQYF. The CDR3 DNA is TGTGCCAGCAGCATATTACCGGGACAGGGGGTCTACGAGCAGTACTTC. The whole variable domain, remainder taken from reference TRBV11-2 and TRBJ2-7, is EAGVAQSPRYKIIEKRQSVAFWCNPISGHATLYWYQQILGQGPKLLIQFQNNGVVDDSQLPKDRFSAERLKGVDSTLKIQPAKLEDSAVYLCASSILPGQGVYEQYFGPGTRLTVT.

V is TRBV28 and J is TRBJ2-7, with TRBD1 matching over 9 bases. The CDR3 extends over 15 amino acids. V trimming: 4 bases; J trimming: 4 bases; junction bases outside the gene matches: 8. Germline V gives CDR1 MDHEN, CDR2 SYDVKM. This CDR3 reads CASSSRDRAFYEQYF. CDR3 sequence (DNA): TGTGCCAGCAGTTCCCGGGACAGGGCCTTTTACGAGCAGTACTTC.

This clonotype was detected only a few times. V usage is TRBV7-9 and J usage is TRBJ2-7; TRBD1 agrees at 7 bases. Germline loops: CDR1 SEHNR, CDR2 FQNEAQ (reference sequence). The CDR3 runs to 15 residues. Trimming at V came to 6 bases and at J to 3 bases, leaving 11 bases not matched to a gene. CDR3 residues: CASSSSLTGYYEQYF. The CDR3 coding sequence is TGTGCCAGCAGTTCTTCCCTGACAGGGTACTACGAGCAGTACTTC.